The 7 T cell receptor beta chains below come from one sample, sequenced in a study of T cells in Graves' hyperthyroidism and ophthalmopathy. Researchers amplified the TCR beta CDR3 regions from RNA transcripts. RT-PCR in the first round (using the HTBI primer set) targeted the TCR CDR3. One entry per CDR3 protein results from TCRdb running MiXCR on the multiplex PCR reads. The repertoire holds about 690,000 distinct CDR3 sequences, with around a sixth as singletons. The specimen sequenced was blood. The receptors were sampled from a man aged 45-60 years with Graves' hyperthyroidism.

This clonotype appeared a few times. This rearrangement joins TRBV5-1 to TRBJ2-7; D could derive from TRBD1 or TRBD2 (5 bases each). This CDR3 spans 15 amino acids. Germline lookup yields CDR1 SGHRS and CDR2 YFSETQ. Trimming pared 5 bases from V and 1 base from J, leaving 16 bases between. The DNA for the CDR3 is TGCGCCAGCAGACCGGGGACGGGGATGTCCTACGAGCAGTACTTC. Translated: CASRPGTGMSYEQYF.

The chain has TRBV6-2 or TRBV6-3 and TRBJ2-7, with 10 bases aligning to TRBD2. J was trimmed by 2 bases and V by 6 bases; bases with no gene match: 4. Per germline, CDR1 MNHEY and CDR2 SVGEGT. CDR3 length: 14 amino acids. The CDR3 spells CASRGLAATYEQYF. DNA of the CDR3: TGTGCCAGCAGAGGACTAGCGGCAACCTACGAGCAGTACTTC.

This clonotype occurred many times. The rearrangement joins TRBV28 to TRBJ2-7, with 11 bases matching TRBD2. This CDR3 is built from 16 residues. With 5 bases clipped from V and 7 bases from J, the junction kept 13 bases outside the gene matches. The germline CDR1 and CDR2 sequences are MDHEN and SYDVKM. CDR3 in DNA: TGTGCCAGCAGTCCTGGACTAGCGGGTTTCCCTAAAGAGCAGTACTTC. This sequence encodes CASSPGLAGFPKEQYF.

This clonotype came up a few times. J is TRBJ2-7 and V is TRBV28; a weak D match, TRBD2 (5 bases). With 3 bases removed from V and 1 base from J, the gap between germline ends came to 25 bases. Germline CDR1 reads MDHEN; CDR2 reads SYDVKM. The CDR3 runs to 19 residues. This chain's CDR3 is CASSFPPVSEDSLSYEQYF. CDR3 in DNA: TGTGCCAGCAGTTTCCCCCCAGTATCCGAGGACTCTTTATCCTACGAGCAGTACTTC.

This clonotype came up a few times. The gene calls are TRBV19 and TRBJ2-1, with D possibly TRBD2 on 6 matching bases. V was trimmed by 3 bases and J by 3 bases, leaving 6 bases between them. This CDR3 is 13 amino acids long. Germline CDR1 LNHDA, CDR2 SQIVND (reference sequence). The CDR3, as DNA: TGTGCCAGTAGTATGACTAGCTACAATGAGCAGTTCTTC. It translates to CASSMTSYNEQFF.

The chain has TRBV4-2 and TRBJ2-2; D possibly corresponds to TRBD2 (6 bases). Germline-derived CDR1 and CDR2 are LGHNA and YNFKEQ. The CDR3 is 17 amino acids. V was trimmed by 0 bases and J by 8 bases, leaving 19 bases between them. CDR3 nucleotides: TGTGCCAGCAGCCAAGATTTAGCGGCCTCAGGCCTGGGGGAGCTGTTTTTT. Protein product: CASSQDLAASGLGELFF.

The V and J genes are TRBV4-1 and TRBJ1-5, with 8 bases lining up with TRBD1. The CDR3 length is 17 residues. Germline CDR1 and CDR2: MGHRA and YSYEKL. V lost 5 bases and J lost 0; bases outside the gene matches: 9. The CDR3 loop reads CASSLRGQDLSNQPQHF. The CDR3 DNA is TGCGCCAGCAGCTTACGGGGACAGGACCTTAGCAATCAGCCCCAGCATTTT.